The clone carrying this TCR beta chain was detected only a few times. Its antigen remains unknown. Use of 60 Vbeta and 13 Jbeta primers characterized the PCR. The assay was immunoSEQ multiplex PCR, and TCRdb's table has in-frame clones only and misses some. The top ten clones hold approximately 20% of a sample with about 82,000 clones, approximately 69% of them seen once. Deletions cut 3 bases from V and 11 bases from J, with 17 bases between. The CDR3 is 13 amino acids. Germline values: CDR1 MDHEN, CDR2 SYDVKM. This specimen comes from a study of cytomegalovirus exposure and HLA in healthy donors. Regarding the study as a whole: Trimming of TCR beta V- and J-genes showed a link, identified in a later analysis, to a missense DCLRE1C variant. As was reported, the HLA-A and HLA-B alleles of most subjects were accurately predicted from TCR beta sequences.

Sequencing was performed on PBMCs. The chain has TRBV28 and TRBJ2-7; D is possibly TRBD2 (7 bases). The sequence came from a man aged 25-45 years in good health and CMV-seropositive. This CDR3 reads CASSFARGGGKYF. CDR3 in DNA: TGTGCCAGCAGTTTCGCGAGAGGGGGAGGGAAGTACTTC.